Each of the 25 T cell receptor beta chains below was sequenced from the same sample in a study of post-analysis software for immune sequencing data. Study-wide results and limits: TRBV segments more frequent in patients than in controls numbered several and included TRBV5-6, TRBV5-1 and TRBV20-1.

Their antigens remain unidentified. Unique-molecular-identifier-tagged TCR beta cDNA libraries were used. TCRdb used MiXCR to reprocess the PCR reads, holding one entry per CDR3 protein. Among around 700,000 distinct CDR3 sequences listed, approximately 59% were seen once. Sample: blood. All receptors come from a girl between 2 and 10 years old with multiple sclerosis.

On this clonotype itself: One junction end disagrees with the germline gene, perhaps due to a read error. The chain joins TRBV6-5 to TRBJ2-2, with a weak D call TRBD2 (6 bases). From germline, CDR1 is MNHEY and CDR2 SVGAGI. This CDR3 has 14 amino acids. The DNA for the CDR3 is TGTGCCAGCAATCGGGGGAAGGTTTCCGGGGAGCGGTTTTTT. Translated: CASNRGKVSGERFF.

The chain links TRBV12-3 or TRBV12-4 to TRBJ1-2; D unresolved. CDR3 size: 12 residues. V was pared by 4 bases and J by 7 bases, with 10 bases between. CDR3 DNA sequence: TGTGCCAGCAGTTGGGGAGCCTCTGGCTACACCTTC. Protein sequence: CASSWGASGYTF.

The chain couples TRBV7-9 to TRBJ2-7; D is possibly TRBD1 (6 bases). Trimming cost V 5 bases and J 4 bases, with 18 bases left between them. CDR3 size: 15 residues. Germline assignment: CDR1 SEHNR and CDR2 FQNEAQ (reference sequence). CDR3 protein: CASSRRGVGTYEQYF. In DNA, the CDR3 is TGTGCCAGCAGCCGCAGGGGAGTCGGTACGTACGAGCAGTACTTC.

The chain couples TRBV2 to TRBJ1-2; 7 bases are shared with TRBD1. The V gene end was trimmed by 5 bases and the J gene end by 4 bases; junction bases not matched to a gene: 7. CDR3 length: 14 amino acids. CDR1 is SNHLY and CDR2 is FYNNEI in the germline V gene. The CDR3 loop is CASSTLQGPYGYTF. DNA for the CDR3: TGTGCCAGCAGTACCCTACAGGGGCCCTATGGCTACACCTTC.

V usage is TRBV7-9 and J usage is TRBJ2-1; D ambiguous. Per the germline V gene, CDR1 is SEHNR and CDR2 is FQNEAQ (reference sequence). The V end lost 11 bases, the J end lost 1 base, and 15 bases lay between the germline ends. This CDR3 has 14 residues. CDR3 in DNA: TGTGCCGTCCGCTACGGGTCTTCCTACAATGAGCAGTTCTTC. Residues: CAVRYGSSYNEQFF.

In the case of this clonotype: Sequence at one end of the junction differs from germline and may be a read error. This chain joins TRBV10-3 and TRBJ2-5, with TRBD1 as a possible D gene (5 bases). Germline CDR1 reads ENHRY; CDR2 reads SYGVKD. The CDR3 is 14 amino acids. CDR3 coding DNA: TGTGCCATCAGCGAGTCTGGACACGGGGAGACCCAGTACTTC. This gives the protein CAISESGHGETQYF.

The CDR3 DNA follows: TGTGCCAGCAGCCACAATAACGACAGGGACGATTACACCGGGGAGCTGTTTTTT. It translates to CASSHNNDRDDYTGELFF. The chain couples TRBV7-8 to TRBJ2-2; the match to TRBD1 covers 7 bases. V dropped 5 bases and J dropped 3; count of bases not matched to a gene: 15. CDR1 SGHVS and CDR2 FQNEAQ come from the germline V gene. The CDR3 loop spans 18 amino acids.

The chain uses TRBV20-1 and TRBJ1-1, with TRBD1 matching over 8 bases. This CDR3 comprises 15 residues. CDR1 DFQATT and CDR2 SNEGSKA come from the germline V gene (reference sequence). J gave up 2 bases and V 5 bases, and 10 bases lay outside the gene matches. CDR3 sequence reads: CSASGQGEQNTEAFF. CDR3 DNA sequence: TGCAGTGCTTCAGGACAGGGTGAACAAAACACTGAAGCTTTCTTT.

The genes are TRBV4-1 and TRBJ2-7; D is perhaps TRBD1 or TRBD2 (7 bases each). Trimming shortened V by 0 bases and J by 2 bases, and 11 bases separated the two germline ends. The CDR3 has 15 residues. Germline V gene lookup returns CDR1 MGHRA and CDR2 YSYEKL. The CDR3 is CASSQEGGTAYEQYF. The CDR3 DNA is TGCGCCAGCAGCCAAGAGGGAGGGACAGCCTACGAGCAGTACTTC.

The chain employs TRBV10-3 and TRBJ2-7; D might be TRBD2 (6 bases). Trimming pared 10 bases from V and 0 bases from J, leaving 22 bases between. The CDR3 has 16 amino acids. Germline V lookup: CDR1 ENHRY, CDR2 SYGVKD. The CDR3 loop reads CATGGKETVSSYEQYF. The DNA of the CDR3 is TGTGCCACCGGGGGAAAGGAAACGGTGAGCTCCTACGAGCAGTACTTC.

The V gene is TRBV7-2, the J gene TRBJ2-1, with a possible D match to TRBD2 (7 bases). The CDR3 is 15 residues long. CDR1 and CDR2 (germline): SGHTA, FQGNSA. V gave up 4 bases and J gave up 4 bases, with 14 bases separating them. CDR3 residues: CASSSRGGFYNEQFF. The CDR3 DNA is TGTGCCAGCAGCTCGAGGGGGGGGTTTTACAATGAGCAGTTCTTC.

The chain combines TRBV9 with TRBJ2-7; 7 bases map to TRBD1. V was pared by 2 bases and J by 2 bases, with 4 bases of the junction left unmatched. Per the germline V gene, CDR1 is SGDLS and CDR2 is YYNGEE. The CDR3 runs to 14 residues. CDR3 sequence (DNA): TGTGCCAGCAGCGTCGGAACAGGGGCCTACGAGCAGTACTTC. It yields the protein CASSVGTGAYEQYF.

This chain links TRBV6-5 with TRBJ2-3; 9 bases are a match to TRBD1. Germline V gene data show CDR1 as MNHEY and CDR2 as SVGAGI. The CDR3 runs 17 residues. The trim removed 0 bases at V and 5 bases at J, leaving 9 bases unmatched. The CDR3: CASSYSRVQGAGDTQYF. In nucleotides, the CDR3 is TGTGCCAGCAGTTACTCACGAGTACAGGGGGCAGGAGATACGCAGTATTTT.

V gene TRBV3-1 combines with J gene TRBJ2-5; D gene ambiguous. The J call may be faulty, since TRBJ2-7 better matches the DNA end. CDR3 length: 11 residues. Per germline, CDR1 LGHDT and CDR2 YNNKEL (reference sequence). The CDR3 nucleotides read TGTGCCAGCAGAGGGTGGGACGAGCAGTACTTC. It yields the protein CASRGWDEQYF.

The V and J genes are TRBV12-3 or TRBV12-4 and TRBJ2-7; D ambiguous. The J call may be in error: the DNA end matches TRBJ2-5 better. The CDR3 is 11 amino acids. CDR3 protein: CASSRGQTQYF. The CDR3 DNA is TGTGCCAGCAGCCGCGGTCAGACCCAGTACTTC.

This chain links TRBV20-1 with TRBJ2-7; TRBD2 is a possible D gene (6 bases). The CDR3 is made up of 14 amino acids. V was cut by 1 base and J by 10 bases, with 20 bases left in between. Germline loops: CDR1 DFQATT, CDR2 SNEGSKA (reference sequence). The CDR3 here is CSARVFGGGVTQYF. The CDR3 region has the DNA TGCAGTGCTAGAGTATTCGGGGGAGGAGTCACCCAGTACTTC.

This chain joins TRBV7-9 and TRBJ2-3, with a possible D match to TRBD2 (6 bases). CDR1 and CDR2 (germline): SEHNR, FQNEAQ (reference sequence). The CDR3 length is 15 residues. Between the trimmed V and J ends, which lost 5 bases and 0 bases, there was a span of 12 bases. The CDR3 sequence: CASSPRDWSTDTQYF. The CDR3 bases are TGTGCCAGCAGCCCCCGGGACTGGAGCACAGATACGCAGTATTTT.

V is TRBV29-1 and J is TRBJ1-1; tentatively, D is TRBD1 (6 bases). The germline V gene has CDR1 SQVTM and CDR2 ANQGSEA. The CDR3 has 12 residues. V dropped 7 bases and J dropped 0 bases, with 9 bases sitting between them. CDR3 DNA: TGCAGCGGAGGGGGGGTGAACACTGAAGCTTTCTTT. Residues: CSGGGVNTEAFF.

The V gene is TRBV5-1, the J gene TRBJ2-5, with D possibly being TRBD2 (5 bases). The CDR3 is made up of 15 amino acids. V was shortened by 4 bases and J by 2 bases, with 15 bases between the two germline ends. CDR1 is SGHRS, CDR2 YFSETQ, per germline. The CDR3 protein is CASSPAGSAQETQYF. CDR3 nucleotide sequence: TGCGCCAGCAGCCCGGCGGGCAGTGCACAAGAGACCCAGTACTTC.

This clonotype showed up just a few times. The V gene is TRBV2, the J gene TRBJ1-2; D ambiguous. Germline V lookup: CDR1 SNHLY, CDR2 FYNNEI. Between the trimmed V and J ends, which lost 5 bases and 8 bases, there was a span of 12 bases. The CDR3 spans 12 residues. The CDR3 reads CASSSQDGGYTF. CDR3 DNA sequence: TGTGCCAGCAGTTCCCAGGACGGGGGCTACACCTTC.

The V call is TRBV12-3 or TRBV12-4, the J call TRBJ1-4, with 12 bases that match TRBD1. V dropped 3 bases and J dropped 7; count of bases not matched to a gene: 9. This CDR3 spans 17 amino acids. The CDR3 nucleotides read TGTGCCAGCAGTTTTACCGGGACAGGGGGCGTGAGTGAAAAACTGTTTTTT. As protein: CASSFTGTGGVSEKLFF.

This chain connects TRBV29-1 to TRBJ2-4; D ambiguous. The tail of the sequence fits TRBJ2-7 better, so the J call may be wrong. This CDR3 has 12 residues. Per germline, CDR1 SQVTM and CDR2 ANQGSEA. The CDR3 DNA sequence: TGCAGCGTTGGCAACCTGATATACGAGCAGTACTTC. Translation gives CSVGNLIYEQYF.

There are a few counts of this clonotype. The rearrangement uses TRBV6-5 and TRBJ1-2; TRBD1 aligns across 9 bases. Trimming removed 6 bases from V and 6 bases from J; junction bases left unmatched: 8. The CDR3 totals 14 residues. Per germline, CDR1 MNHEY and CDR2 SVGAGI. CDR3 coding DNA: TGTGCCAGCAGCCCGGACAGGGGAGGAGATGGCTACACCTTC. Translating gives CASSPDRGGDGYTF.

V and J are TRBV12-3 or TRBV12-4 and TRBJ1-1; D is undetermined. V lost 3 bases and J lost 3, with 11 bases in between. The CDR3 sequence is 14 residues long. The CDR3: CASSLGNEDTEAFF. In nucleotides, the CDR3 is TGTGCCAGCAGTTTGGGGAATGAGGACACTGAAGCTTTCTTT.

This clonotype was seen a single time. The V gene is TRBV5-6, the J gene TRBJ2-3; 10 bases are a match to TRBD1. The germline V gene has CDR1 SGHDT and CDR2 YYEEEE. This CDR3 is built from 17 residues. With V trimmed by 2 bases and J by 4 bases, 10 bases remained unmatched. The CDR3 spells CASSFPSGTGDADTQYF. The CDR3, as DNA: TGTGCCAGCAGCTTTCCGTCCGGGACAGGGGATGCAGATACGCAGTATTTT.